This TCR beta chain was observed in a study of cytomegalovirus exposure and HLA in healthy donors. Findings and limits, study-wide: Sequence variants that were highly shared formed a cluster that was likely a sequencing artifact.

Details on this clone: Its antigen is not known.

The PCR had 60 Vbeta and 13 Jbeta primers. Per the original methods: Unique TCR beta chains totaled some 78 million in a later count, with roughly 11 million of them shared. TCRdb's copy holds only in-frame clones and misses some; the assay was immunoSEQ multiplex PCR. Clone size and V and J calls were adopted from that table, with D and trimming inferred from the DNA. The sample records approximately 140,000 clones, roughly 83% being singletons. Germline CDR1 reads SGHRS; CDR2 reads YFSETQ. CDR3 length equals 11 residues. The receptor comes from a human donor in good health. Sequencing was done on a sample of PBMCs. This chain links TRBV5-1 with TRBJ2-5; TRBD2 is a possible D gene (6 bases). The end of the DNA fits TRBJ2-7 better, so the J call may be wrong. CDR3 in DNA: TGCGCCAGCAGGGGGGGATACGAGCAGTACTTC. Translated, it gives CASRGGYEQYF.